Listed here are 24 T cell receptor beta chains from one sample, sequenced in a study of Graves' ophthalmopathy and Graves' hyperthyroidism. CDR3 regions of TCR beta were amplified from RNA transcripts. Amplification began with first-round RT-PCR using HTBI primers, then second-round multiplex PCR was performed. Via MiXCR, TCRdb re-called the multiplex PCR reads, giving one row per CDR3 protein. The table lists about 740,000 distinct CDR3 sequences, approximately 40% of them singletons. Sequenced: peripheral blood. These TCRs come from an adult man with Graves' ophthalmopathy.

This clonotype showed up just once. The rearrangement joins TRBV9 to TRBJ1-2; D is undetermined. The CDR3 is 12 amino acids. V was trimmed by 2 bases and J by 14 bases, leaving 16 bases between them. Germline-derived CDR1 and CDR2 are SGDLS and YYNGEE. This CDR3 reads CASSVSPARRTF. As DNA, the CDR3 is TGTGCCAGCAGCGTCTCCCCAGCTCGACGGACCTTC. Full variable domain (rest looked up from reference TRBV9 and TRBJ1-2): DSGVTQTPKHLITATGQRVTLRCSPRSGDLSVYWYQQSLDQGLQFLIQYYNGEERAKGNILERFSAQQFPDLHSELNLSSLELGDSALYFCASSVSPARRTFGSGTRLTVV.

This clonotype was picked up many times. The chain's CDR3 is CSASRPGLRSPQHF. The CDR3 DNA is TGCAGTGCTAGCCGTCCGGGCCTTAGGTCCCCCCAGCATTTT. The chain combines TRBV20-1 with TRBJ1-5, with no clear D. The CDR3 is made up of 14 amino acids. Trimming stripped 3 bases from V and 10 bases from J, with 19 bases between. Germline CDR1 is DFQATT and CDR2 is SNEGSKA (reference sequence).

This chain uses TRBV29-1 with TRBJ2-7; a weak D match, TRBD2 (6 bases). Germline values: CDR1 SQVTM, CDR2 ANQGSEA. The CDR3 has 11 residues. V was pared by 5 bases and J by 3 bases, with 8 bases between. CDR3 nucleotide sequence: TGCAGCGTTTGGCGGGACTACGAGCAGTACTTC. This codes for CSVWRDYEQYF.

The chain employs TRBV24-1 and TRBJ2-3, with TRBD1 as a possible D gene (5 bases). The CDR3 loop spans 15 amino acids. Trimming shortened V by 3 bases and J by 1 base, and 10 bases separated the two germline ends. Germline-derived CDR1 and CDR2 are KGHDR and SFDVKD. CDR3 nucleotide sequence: TGTGCCACCAGTGATCCAGGGCCCCGCACAGATACGCAGTATTTT. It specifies CATSDPGPRTDTQYF.

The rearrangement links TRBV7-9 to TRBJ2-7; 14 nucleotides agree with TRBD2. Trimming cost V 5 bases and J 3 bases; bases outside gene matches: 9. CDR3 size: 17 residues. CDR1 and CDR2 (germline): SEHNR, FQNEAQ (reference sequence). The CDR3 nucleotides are TGTGCCAGCAGCAGCCGGACTAGCGGGAGGCGGGACTACGAGCAGTACTTC. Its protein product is CASSSRTSGRRDYEQYF.

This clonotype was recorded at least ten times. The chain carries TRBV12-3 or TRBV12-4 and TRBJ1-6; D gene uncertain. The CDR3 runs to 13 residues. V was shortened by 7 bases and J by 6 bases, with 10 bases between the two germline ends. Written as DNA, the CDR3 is TGTGCCAGCACCCAAGCGGGTAATTCACCCCTCCACTTT. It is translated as CASTQAGNSPLHF.

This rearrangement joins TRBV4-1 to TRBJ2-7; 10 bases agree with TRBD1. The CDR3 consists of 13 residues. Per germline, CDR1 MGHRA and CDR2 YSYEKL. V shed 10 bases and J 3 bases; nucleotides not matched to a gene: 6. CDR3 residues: CANPRDRGYEQYF. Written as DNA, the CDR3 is TGCGCCAACCCCCGGGACAGGGGCTACGAGCAGTACTTC.

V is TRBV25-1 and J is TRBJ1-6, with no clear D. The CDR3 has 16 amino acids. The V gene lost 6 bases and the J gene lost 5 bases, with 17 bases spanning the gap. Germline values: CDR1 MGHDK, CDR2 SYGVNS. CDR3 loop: CASSLFLSQNNSPLHF. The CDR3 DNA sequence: TGTGCCAGCAGCTTGTTTTTAAGTCAGAATAATTCACCCCTCCACTTT.

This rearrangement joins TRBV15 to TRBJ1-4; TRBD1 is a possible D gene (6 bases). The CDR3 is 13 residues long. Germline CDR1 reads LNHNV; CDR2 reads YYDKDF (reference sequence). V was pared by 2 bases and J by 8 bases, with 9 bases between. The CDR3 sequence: CATSRNTGEKLFF. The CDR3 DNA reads TGTGCCACCAGCAGAAATACAGGGGAAAAACTGTTTTTT.

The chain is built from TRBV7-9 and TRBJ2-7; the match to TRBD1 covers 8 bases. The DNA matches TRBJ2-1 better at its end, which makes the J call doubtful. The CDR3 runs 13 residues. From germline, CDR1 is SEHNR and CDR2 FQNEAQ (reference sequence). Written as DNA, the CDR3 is TGTGCCAGCAGCTTGGACAGGGAAAATGAGCAGTTCTTC. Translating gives CASSLDRENEQFF.

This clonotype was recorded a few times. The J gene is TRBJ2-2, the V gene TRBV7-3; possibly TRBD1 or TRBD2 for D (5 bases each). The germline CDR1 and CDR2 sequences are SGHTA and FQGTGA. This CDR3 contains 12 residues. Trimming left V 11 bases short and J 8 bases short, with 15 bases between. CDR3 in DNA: TGTGCCCGGGGCGATCAGGTGGGGGAGCTGTTTTTT. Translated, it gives CARGDQVGELFF.

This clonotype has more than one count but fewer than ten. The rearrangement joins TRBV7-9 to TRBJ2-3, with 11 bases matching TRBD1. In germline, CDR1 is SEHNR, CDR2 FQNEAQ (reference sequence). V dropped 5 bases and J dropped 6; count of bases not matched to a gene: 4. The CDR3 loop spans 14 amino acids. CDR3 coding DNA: TGTGCCAGCAGCCCGGACAGGGGGCTGGATACGCAGTATTTT. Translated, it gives CASSPDRGLDTQYF.

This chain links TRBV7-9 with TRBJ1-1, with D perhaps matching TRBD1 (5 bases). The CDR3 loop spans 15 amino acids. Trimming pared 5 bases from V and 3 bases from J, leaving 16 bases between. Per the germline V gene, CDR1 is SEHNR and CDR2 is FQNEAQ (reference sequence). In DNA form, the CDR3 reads TGTGCCAGCAGCCAAGGAACGGGGGTGGACACTGAAGCTTTCTTT. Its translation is CASSQGTGVDTEAFF.

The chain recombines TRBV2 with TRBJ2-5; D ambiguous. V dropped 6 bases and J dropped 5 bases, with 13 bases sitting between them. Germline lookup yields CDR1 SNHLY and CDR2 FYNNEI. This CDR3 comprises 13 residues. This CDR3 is CASSVSKEETQYF. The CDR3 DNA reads TGTGCCAGCAGCGTATCCAAGGAGGAGACCCAGTACTTC. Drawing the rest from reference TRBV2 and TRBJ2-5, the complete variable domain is EPEVTQTPSHQVTQMGQEVILRCVPISNHLYFYWYRQILGQKVEFLVSFYNNEISEKSEIFDDQFSVERPDGSNFTLKIRSTKLEDSAMYFCASSVSKEETQYFGPGTRLLVL.

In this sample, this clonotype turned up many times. As DNA, the CDR3 is TGTGCCAGCAGCCTGACAGACTCTGGAAACACCATATATTTT. Translated, it gives CASSLTDSGNTIYF. The chain links TRBV7-6 to TRBJ1-3; tentative D call: TRBD1 (5 bases). Per the germline V gene, CDR1 is SGHVS and CDR2 is FNYEAQ. The CDR3 extends over 14 amino acids. V was pared by 5 bases and J by 0 bases, with 8 bases between. Drawing the rest from reference TRBV7-6 and TRBJ1-3, the complete variable domain is GAGVSQSPRYKVTKRGQDVALRCDPISGHVSLYWYRQALGQGPEFLTYFNYEAQQDKSGLPNDRFSAERPEGSISTLTIQRTEQRDSAMYRCASSLTDSGNTIYFGEGSWLTVV.

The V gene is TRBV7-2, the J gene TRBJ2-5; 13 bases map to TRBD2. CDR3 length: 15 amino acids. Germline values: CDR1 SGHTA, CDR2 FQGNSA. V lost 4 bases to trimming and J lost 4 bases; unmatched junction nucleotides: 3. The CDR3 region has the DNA TGTGCCAGCAGCTCGGGACTAGCGGGAACAGAGACCCAGTACTTC. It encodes CASSSGLAGTETQYF. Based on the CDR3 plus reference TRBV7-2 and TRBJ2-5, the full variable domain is GAGVSQSPSNKVTEKGKDVELRCDPISGHTALYWYRQSLGQGLEFLIYFQGNSAPDKSGLPSDRFSAERTGGSVSTLTIQRTQQEDSAVYLCASSSGLAGTETQYFGPGTRLLVL.

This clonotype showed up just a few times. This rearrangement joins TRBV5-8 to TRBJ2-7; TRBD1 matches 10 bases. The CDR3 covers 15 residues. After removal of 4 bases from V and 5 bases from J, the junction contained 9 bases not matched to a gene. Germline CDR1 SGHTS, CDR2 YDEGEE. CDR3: CASSQGTGDLHEQYF. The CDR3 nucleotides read TGTGCCAGCAGCCAAGGGACAGGGGATCTTCACGAGCAGTACTTC.

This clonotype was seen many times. The DNA for the CDR3 is TGTGCCAGCAGTGTCCGCAGGGTCAGCAATCAGCCCCAGCATTTT. This sequence encodes CASSVRRVSNQPQHF. The chain has TRBV2 and TRBJ1-5; D might be TRBD1 (5 bases). Trimming removed 4 bases from V and 1 base from J, with 11 bases in between. This CDR3 has 15 amino acids. Germline CDR1 and CDR2: SNHLY and FYNNEI.

In DNA, the CDR3 is TGCGCCAGCAGCGCGGGACAGGGTATTCTCTACGAGCAGTACTTC. Encoded protein: CASSAGQGILYEQYF. The V and J genes are TRBV5-1 and TRBJ2-7, with TRBD1 matching over 9 bases. Germline loops: CDR1 SGHRS, CDR2 YFSETQ. J lost 3 bases, V lost 4 bases, and 8 bases had no gene match. The CDR3 contains 15 residues. The full variable domain, completed using reference TRBV5-1 and TRBJ2-7, is KAGVTQTPRYLIKTRGQQVTLSCSPISGHRSVSWYQQTPGQGLQFLFEYFSETQRNKGNFPGRFSGRQFSNSRSEMNVSTLELGDSALYLCASSAGQGILYEQYFGPGTRLTVT.

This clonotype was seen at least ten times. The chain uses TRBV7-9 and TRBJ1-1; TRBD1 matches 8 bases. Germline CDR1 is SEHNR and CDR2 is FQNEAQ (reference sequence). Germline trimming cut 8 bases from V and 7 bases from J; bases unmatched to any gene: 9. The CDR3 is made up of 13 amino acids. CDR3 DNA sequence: TGTGCCAGCGACGGACAGGGATTCGGTGAAGCTTTCTTT. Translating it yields CASDGQGFGEAFF.

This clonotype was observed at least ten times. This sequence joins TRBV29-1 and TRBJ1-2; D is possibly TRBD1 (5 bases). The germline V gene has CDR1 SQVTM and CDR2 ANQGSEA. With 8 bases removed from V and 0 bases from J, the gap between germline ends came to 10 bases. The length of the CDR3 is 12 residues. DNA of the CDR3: TGCAGCATTGGGACGGCTAACTATGGCTACACCTTC. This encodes CSIGTANYGYTF.

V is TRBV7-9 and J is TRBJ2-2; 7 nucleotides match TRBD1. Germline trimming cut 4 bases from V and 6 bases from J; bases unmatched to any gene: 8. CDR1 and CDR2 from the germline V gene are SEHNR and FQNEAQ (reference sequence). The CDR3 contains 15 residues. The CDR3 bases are TGTGCCAGCAGCTCGTGGACAGGTCAAGCCGGGGAGCTGTTTTTT. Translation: CASSSWTGQAGELFF.

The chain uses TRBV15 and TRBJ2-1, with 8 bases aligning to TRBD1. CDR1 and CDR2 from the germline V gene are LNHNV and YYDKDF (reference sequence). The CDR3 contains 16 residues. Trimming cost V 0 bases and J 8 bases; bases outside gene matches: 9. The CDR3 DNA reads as TGTGCCACCAGCAGAGACCTGGGCAGGGGGCGGGATGAGCAGTTCTTC. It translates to CATSRDLGRGRDEQFF.

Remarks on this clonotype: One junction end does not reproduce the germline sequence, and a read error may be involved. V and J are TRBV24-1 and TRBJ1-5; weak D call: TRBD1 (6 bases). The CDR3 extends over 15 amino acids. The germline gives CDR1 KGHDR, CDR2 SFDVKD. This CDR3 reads CASSLRWGGGQPQHF. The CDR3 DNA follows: TGTGCCAGCAGCCTAAGGTGGGGGGGCGGTCAGCCTCAGCATTTT.